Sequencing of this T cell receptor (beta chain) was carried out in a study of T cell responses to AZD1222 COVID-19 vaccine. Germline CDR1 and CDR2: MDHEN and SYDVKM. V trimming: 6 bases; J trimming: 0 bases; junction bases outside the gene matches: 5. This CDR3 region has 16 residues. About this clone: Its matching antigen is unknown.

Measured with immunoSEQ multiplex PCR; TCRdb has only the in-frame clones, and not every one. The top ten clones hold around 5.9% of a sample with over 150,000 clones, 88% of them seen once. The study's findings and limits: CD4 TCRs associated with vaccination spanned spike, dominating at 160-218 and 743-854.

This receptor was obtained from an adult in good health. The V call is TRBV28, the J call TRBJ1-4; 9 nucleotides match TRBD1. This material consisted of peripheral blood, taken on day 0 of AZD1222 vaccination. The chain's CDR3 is CASSQQGAATNEKLFF. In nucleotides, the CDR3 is TGTGCCAGCAGCCAACAGGGGGCAGCAACTAATGAAAAACTGTTTTTT.